This is a list of T cell receptor beta chains from one sample in a study of blood T cell repertoires in COVID-19. Generated by immunoSEQ multiplex PCR, the TCRdb table keeps only in-frame clones and is missing some. This table holds about 160,000 clones, approximately 81% found once. Sequencing input: peripheral blood. The receptor source for this set is a man in his forties with acute or convalescent COVID-19. The CDR3 runs from the conserved cysteine through the conserved F or W.

J gene: TRBJ1-5
V gene: TRBV6-5
CDR3 protein: CASRAFGTYKQPQHF

J gene: TRBJ1-5
V gene: TRBV19
CDR3 protein: CASRAGSGQPQHF

J gene: TRBJ1-1
V gene: TRBV15
CDR3 protein: CATSRELGQGMNTEAFF

J gene: TRBJ1-6
V gene: TRBV7-6
CDR3 protein: CASSLRTADSSYNSPLHF

J gene: TRBJ2-5
V gene: TRBV24-1
CDR3 protein: CATSDTGHFQETQYF

J gene: TRBJ2-7
V gene: TRBV25-1
CDR3 protein: CASSDRRTGAYEQYF

J gene: TRBJ2-1
V gene: TRBV5-4
CDR3 protein: CASSLDAPEGSNEQFF

J gene: TRBJ2-1
V gene: TRBV11-2
CDR3 protein: CASSLKGLAGMISYNEQFF

J gene: TRBJ2-1
V gene: TRBV27
CDR3 protein: CASSLLGLAGGRVNEQFF

J gene: TRBJ2-1
V gene: TRBV5-1
CDR3 protein: CASSESGSYNEQFF

J gene: TRBJ1-2
V gene: TRBV9
CDR3 protein: CASSTNPRQSITNYGYTF

J gene: TRBJ2-7
V gene: TRBV7-8
CDR3 protein: CASSPGWDEQYF

J gene: TRBJ1-1
V gene: TRBV3-1/TRBV3-2
CDR3 protein: CASSERTGGNTEAFF

J gene: TRBJ1-6
V gene: TRBV11-2
CDR3 protein: CASEPGLKTGSPLHF

J gene: TRBJ2-5
V gene: TRBV28
CDR3 protein: CASRVKRGGRETQYF

J gene: TRBJ1-5
V gene: TRBV4-1
CDR3 protein: CASSPRQGGVAGNQPQHF

J gene: TRBJ1-3
V gene: TRBV27
CDR3 protein: CASSPQGQLSGNTIYF

J gene: TRBJ1-1
V gene: TRBV13
CDR3 protein: CASSPGANTEAFF

J gene: TRBJ2-2
V gene: TRBV28
CDR3 protein: CASSYIAGDTGELFF

J gene: TRBJ2-3
V gene: TRBV7-9
CDR3 protein: CASSWGLPSADTQYF

J gene: TRBJ2-3
V gene: TRBV6-4
CDR3 protein: CASSPTSSGTDTQYF

J gene: TRBJ1-1
V gene: TRBV5-1
CDR3 protein: CASRPGPNTEAFF

J gene: TRBJ2-2
V gene: TRBV9
CDR3 protein: CASSPVTGGTGELFF

J gene: TRBJ2-4
V gene: TRBV6-4
CDR3 protein: CARTNRYPSGNIQYF

J gene: TRBJ1-6
V gene: TRBV19
CDR3 protein: CASSIVMESPLHF

J gene: TRBJ1-6
V gene: TRBV5-6
CDR3 protein: CASSFGQGNSPLHF

J gene: TRBJ2-5
V gene: TRBV7-2
CDR3 protein: CASSGGTQETQYF

J gene: TRBJ2-2
V gene: TRBV5-8
CDR3 protein: CASSRRWTGRTGELFF

J gene: TRBJ1-2
V gene: TRBV5-4
CDR3 protein: CASSSRTGGGYGYTF

J gene: TRBJ2-5
V gene: TRBV5-4
CDR3 protein: CASSPASGGVYSTQYF

J gene: TRBJ2-7
V gene: TRBV7-9
CDR3 protein: CASSSGLYYEQYF

J gene: TRBJ2-3
V gene: TRBV7-9
CDR3 protein: CASSFGQGREYF

J gene: TRBJ2-7
V gene: TRBV5-6
CDR3 protein: CASSRRTSGIYEQYF